One sample yielded the 27 T cell receptor beta chains listed below, sequenced in a study of blood T cell dynamics during melanoma immunotherapy. Generated by immunoSEQ multiplex PCR, the TCRdb table keeps only in-frame clones and is missing some. The sample contains more than 11,000 clones, over 75% of which appear only once. As for time point: pre-treatment baseline. The starting material was blood, obtained from a patient treated with checkpoint blockade. These receptor sequences come from a human donor with melanoma.

This chain connects TRBV2 to TRBJ1-2; no firm D call. The length of the CDR3 is 13 residues. The germline V and J ends were trimmed by 6 bases and 4 bases, with 12 bases remaining between them. Per the germline V gene, CDR1 is SNHLY and CDR2 is FYNNEI. This CDR3 is CASSPDGGYGYTF. DNA for the CDR3: TGTGCCAGCAGCCCCGACGGAGGCTATGGCTACACCTTC.

The rearrangement joins TRBV5-1 to TRBJ2-7; D may be TRBD2 (5 bases). Germline V gene lookup returns CDR1 SGHRS and CDR2 YFSETQ. The CDR3 runs 15 residues. With 1 base removed from V and 2 bases from J, the gap between germline ends came to 13 bases. The CDR3 sequence is CASSLLYGKTYEQYF. In DNA, the CDR3 is TGCGCCAGCAGCTTGCTCTACGGGAAAACCTACGAGCAGTACTTC.

The chain joins TRBV5-8 to TRBJ2-5, with TRBD2 matching 10 bases. V lost 3 bases, J lost 3 bases, and 11 bases stayed unmatched. The CDR3 is made up of 17 amino acids. CDR1 SGHTS and CDR2 YDEGEE come from the germline V gene. CDR3 DNA: TGTGCCAGCAGCTCTAGCGGGGGACCGATAAAAAAAGAGACCCAGTACTTC. This codes for CASSSSGGPIKKETQYF. Supplemented by reference TRBV5-8 and TRBJ2-5, the full variable domain reads EAGVTQSPTHLIKTRGQQATLRCSPISGHTSVYWYQQALGLGLQFLLWYDEGEERNRGNFPPRFSGRQFPNYSSELNVNALELEDSALYLCASSSSGGPIKKETQYFGPGTRLLVL.

A word on this clone: One end of the junction fails to match germline, which may point to a read error. CDR3 bases: TGCAGTGCTAGAGAAGAAACTAGGGCGCACTTC. Encoded protein: CSAREETRAHF. This chain joins TRBV20-1 and TRBJ2-4; weak D call: TRBD2 (5 bases). CDR1 is DFQATT and CDR2 is SNEGSKA in the germline V gene (reference sequence). The CDR3 consists of 11 residues.

The J gene is TRBJ2-7, the V gene TRBV7-2; 10 bases agree with TRBD1. This CDR3 is 14 amino acids long. Germline V gene data show CDR1 as SGHTA and CDR2 as FQGNSA. The chain's CDR3 is CASSRQGASHEQYV. The CDR3 nucleotides read TGTGCCAGCAGCCGACAGGGGGCCTCCCACGAGCAGTACGTC.

This clone was counted once. This chain joins TRBV12-5 and TRBJ2-5, with D uncertain. The V end lost 2 bases, the J end lost 2 bases, and 6 bases lay between the germline ends. Per the germline V gene, CDR1 is LGHNT and CDR2 is FRNRAP. This CDR3 has 13 amino acids. CDR3 sequence (DNA): TGTGCTAGTGGTTTGAGTGGGCAAGAGACCCAGTACTTC. Translated: CASGLSGQETQYF.

This clone was seen a single time. The chain combines TRBV25-1 with TRBJ1-1; perhaps TRBD1 as D (5 bases). The germline V gene has CDR1 MGHDK and CDR2 SYGVNS. V lost 6 bases and J 1 base, leaving 6 bases between the germline ends. This CDR3 has 12 residues. The CDR3 nucleotides read TGTGCCAGCAGGGGGCCGAACACTGAAGCTTTCTTT. It yields the protein CASRGPNTEAFF.

The chain links TRBV10-3 to TRBJ2-5; 14 nucleotides align to TRBD2. In germline, CDR1 is ENHRY, CDR2 SYGVKD. V gave up 2 bases and J gave up 8 bases; unmatched junction bases: 1. The CDR3 totals 14 residues. The CDR3, as DNA: TGTGCCATCAGTGAGGGACTAGCGGGGGGCACCCAGTACTTC. As protein: CAISEGLAGGTQYF.

The chain couples TRBV4-1 to TRBJ1-6, with a weak D call TRBD1 (5 bases). Germline-derived CDR1 and CDR2 are MGHRA and YSYEKL. The germline V and J ends were trimmed by 4 bases and 7 bases, with 17 bases remaining between them. The CDR3 spans 16 residues. The CDR3 bases are TGCGCCAGCAGCCCCCAGCCCGCAGGGCAAAATTCACCCCTCCACTTT. Translated: CASSPQPAGQNSPLHF.

The chain carries TRBV29-1 and TRBJ1-1, with 8 positions matching TRBD1. Looked up from germline, CDR1 is SQVTM and CDR2 is ANQGSEA. The CDR3 runs to 13 residues. V lost 7 bases to trimming and J lost 1 base; unmatched junction nucleotides: 5. Written as DNA, the CDR3 is TGCAGCGCAACAGGGACAGGGAACACTGAAGCTTTCTTT. It specifies CSATGTGNTEAFF.

The rearrangement uses TRBV30 and TRBJ1-4; the match to TRBD1 covers 8 bases. The CDR3 is 14 amino acids. Looked up from germline, CDR1 is GTSNPN and CDR2 is SVGIG (reference sequence). V trimming: 0 bases; J trimming: 11 bases; junction bases outside the gene matches: 8. The CDR3 DNA reads TGTGCCTGGAGTGTAGGCGGACAGGGCGATAAACTGTTTTTT. Translated: CAWSVGGQGDKLFF.

This clone was recorded once. The V gene is TRBV7-6, the J gene TRBJ2-5, with 9 bases identical to TRBD1. Germline loops: CDR1 SGHVS, CDR2 FNYEAQ. After removal of 6 bases from V and 6 bases from J, the junction contained 5 bases not matched to a gene. The CDR3 runs to 13 residues. CDR3 DNA: TGTGCCAGCAGTCAGGGACAGGGAAAGACCCAGTACTTC. This translates into CASSQGQGKTQYF.

The genes are TRBV5-5 and TRBJ1-1; D ambiguous. CDR1 is SGHKS, CDR2 YYEKEE, per germline (reference sequence). V lost 4 bases and J 2 bases, leaving 15 bases between the germline ends. The CDR3 is 15 residues long. CDR3 sequence reads: CASSPFSTANTEAFF. CDR3 nucleotides: TGTGCCAGCAGCCCGTTCAGCACGGCCAACACTGAAGCTTTCTTT.

This chain joins TRBV10-3 and TRBJ2-5; 12 positions agree with TRBD2. Germline-derived CDR1 and CDR2 are ENHRY and SYGVKD. The CDR3 loop spans 15 amino acids. V lost 6 bases and J lost 1; bases outside the gene matches: 3. Here the CDR3 DNA reads TGTGCCATCAGCCCTAGCGGGGGGGCCCAAGAGACCCAGTACTTC. The encoded protein is CAISPSGGAQETQYF.

This clone was seen more than once but under ten times. The rearrangement links TRBV4-1 to TRBJ2-7; D unresolved. The germline V gene has CDR1 MGHRA and CDR2 YSYEKL. Trimming took off 0 bases at V and 0 bases at J, with 12 bases between the two ends. The CDR3 contains 16 residues. CDR3 bases: TGCGCCAGCAGCCAAGATCATCCGGGCGGCTCCTACGAGCAGTACTTC. Protein product: CASSQDHPGGSYEQYF.

The chain has TRBV13 and TRBJ1-2; D gene uncertain. Germline lookup yields CDR1 PRHDT and CDR2 FYEKMQ (reference sequence). The CDR3 runs 14 residues. V was cut by 0 bases and J by 5 bases, with 10 bases left in between. DNA of the CDR3: TGTGCCAGCAGCTTAGGGGGCGGGAGTTATGGCTACACCTTC. It is translated as CASSLGGGSYGYTF.

The genes are TRBV7-8 and TRBJ2-7; TRBD1 is a possible D gene (6 bases). Germline V gives CDR1 SGHVS, CDR2 FQNEAQ. V was cut by 2 bases and J by 3 bases, with 14 bases left in between. This CDR3 has 15 residues. As DNA, the CDR3 is TGTGCCAGCAGCTTAATGGGGGCGGCTAGCTACGAGCAGTACGTC. Translating gives CASSLMGAASYEQYV.

The rearrangement uses TRBV9 and TRBJ2-5; TRBD2 matches at 14 bases. Germline CDR1 reads SGDLS; CDR2 reads YYNGEE. The ends lost 4 bases at V and 4 bases at J; junction bases unmatched: 6. The CDR3 is 16 amino acids. The DNA for the CDR3 is TGTGCCAGCAGCCCAGGACTAGCGGGGGGTCGAGAGACCCAGTACTTC. It is translated as CASSPGLAGGRETQYF.

The genes are TRBV7-9 and TRBJ2-5, with D possibly being TRBD1 (6 bases). This CDR3 has 16 residues. Trimming removed 5 bases at V and 4 bases at J, with 20 bases between. Per the germline V gene, CDR1 is SEHNR and CDR2 is FQNEAQ (reference sequence). CDR3 DNA sequence: TGTGCCAGCAGCCCCGGTGGGGGCTCGCGGGTAGAGACCCAGTACTTC. Translated: CASSPGGGSRVETQYF.

The chain carries TRBV6-4 and TRBJ2-7, with 8 bases matching TRBD2. Trimming took 0 bases from V and 0 from J; bases not matched to a gene: 4. The CDR3 runs 16 residues. Per germline, CDR1 MRHNA and CDR2 SNTAGT. The CDR3 sequence: CASSDSGSGVSYEQYV. The CDR3 DNA sequence: TGTGCCAGCAGTGACTCGGGTAGCGGGGTCTCCTACGAGCAGTACGTC.

The chain has TRBV5-6 and TRBJ1-2, with TRBD1 matching 8 bases. Germline trimming cut 1 base from V and 7 bases from J; bases unmatched to any gene: 3. The CDR3 covers 13 residues. The germline V gene encodes CDR1 SGHDT and CDR2 YYEEEE. The CDR3 nucleotides read TGTGCCAGCAGCTTGCCAGGGGGCTCTGGCTACACCTTC. This codes for CASSLPGGSGYTF.

The rearrangement links TRBV5-1 to TRBJ1-1; 10 bases match TRBD1. The CDR3 spans 14 residues. Germline V gives CDR1 SGHRS, CDR2 YFSETQ. After removal of 3 bases from V and 2 bases from J, the junction contained 1 base not matched to a gene. CDR3: CASSSTGGNTEAFF. CDR3 nucleotide sequence: TGCGCCAGCAGCTCGACAGGGGGCAACACTGAAGCTTTCTTT. The full variable domain, in which reference TRBV5-1 and TRBJ1-1 provide the parts outside the CDR3, is KAGVTQTPRYLIKTRGQQVTLSCSPISGHRSVSWYQQTPGQGLQFLFEYFSETQRNKGNFPGRFSGRQFSNSRSEMNVSTLELGDSALYLCASSSTGGNTEAFFGQGTRLTVV.

This chain joins TRBV6-1 and TRBJ2-2; 7 nucleotides align to TRBD1. Germline lookup yields CDR1 MNHNS and CDR2 SASEGT. The V segment lost 6 bases and the J segment 2 bases; nucleotides outside the gene matches: 6. CDR3 size: 15 residues. In DNA form, the CDR3 reads TGTGCCAGCAGGCCCGGGACAGACAACACCGGGGAGCTGTTTTTT. This sequence encodes CASRPGTDNTGELFF.

This rearrangement joins TRBV7-2 to TRBJ2-2; 7 bases map to TRBD1. The CDR3 spans 13 residues. Germline CDR1 is SGHTA and CDR2 is FQGNSA. V shed 8 bases and J 2 bases; nucleotides not matched to a gene: 2. The CDR3 DNA reads TGTGCCAGCCACAGGGGTAACACCGGGGAGCTGTTTTTT. Its translation is CASHRGNTGELFF. Looking up the rest from reference TRBV7-2 and TRBJ2-2 gives the full variable domain: GAGVSQSPSNKVTEKGKDVELRCDPISGHTALYWYRQSLGQGLEFLIYFQGNSAPDKSGLPSDRFSAERTGGSVSTLTIQRTQQEDSAVYLCASHRGNTGELFFGEGSRLTVL.

This clone was seen only a few times. The chain has TRBV5-6 and TRBJ2-5; 7 bases map to TRBD2. Germline lookup yields CDR1 SGHDT and CDR2 YYEEEE. The CDR3 totals 15 residues. Trimming cost V 5 bases and J 0 bases; bases outside gene matches: 7. Written as DNA, the CDR3 is TGTGCCAGCAGACTGGGGGGGAAGAACCAAGAGACCCAGTACTTC. As protein: CASRLGGKNQETQYF.

The V and J genes are TRBV4-3 and TRBJ1-4; the match to TRBD1 covers 7 bases. Losses at the gene ends were 5 bases for V and 4 bases for J; bases not matched to a gene: 10. This CDR3 spans 16 amino acids. Germline V lookup: CDR1 LGHNA, CDR2 YSLEER. The CDR3 reads CASSKGGAGRNEKLFF. The CDR3 nucleotides are TGCGCCAGCAGCAAAGGGGGCGCCGGACGTAATGAAAAACTGTTTTTT.

The chain joins TRBV2 to TRBJ2-7, with D perhaps TRBD2 (6 bases). Looked up from germline, CDR1 is SNHLY and CDR2 is FYNNEI. This CDR3 is 14 amino acids long. The ends were cut back, 7 bases at V and 5 bases at J, with 18 bases in the middle. The CDR3 sequence is CASNRDPGVDEQYF. The DNA for the CDR3 is TGTGCCAGCAACCGGGACCCGGGGGTCGACGAGCAGTACTTC. The whole variable domain, remainder taken from reference TRBV2 and TRBJ2-7, is EPEVTQTPSHQVTQMGQEVILRCVPISNHLYFYWYRQILGQKVEFLVSFYNNEISEKSEIFDDQFSVERPDGSNFTLKIRSTKLEDSAMYFCASNRDPGVDEQYFGPGTRLTVT.